Listed below are T cell receptor beta chains from one sample, sequenced in a study of molecular identifiers for immune sequencing clone quantification. TCRdb independently ran MiXCR on the PCR reads; one entry per CDR3 protein. The sample contains over 600,000 distinct CDR3 sequences, 15% to 20% of which appear only once. Sequenced: naive CD8+ T cells from blood, with Jurkat cell RNA spiked in. These TCRs come from a human donor in good health. Some libraries in this study had Jurkat cell RNA spiked in. CDR3s include the opening cysteine and the closing phenylalanine or tryptophan. Fields, in order: V gene, J gene, D gene, clone size, CDR3 protein, CDR3 DNA. A D gene is named only where the DNA matches it firmly. Some rows mark clone size as missing; the rest say once, few, many or name a class of expanded clone.

TRBV10-3	TRBJ2-7	.	many	CATLRPNTYYEQYF	TGTGCCACACTCCGGCCCAACACATACTACGAGCAGTACTTC
TRBV29-1	TRBJ2-1	.	many	CSVTGSASSYNEQFF	TGCAGCGTTACGGGTAGCGCTAGCTCCTACAATGAGCAGTTCTTC
TRBV7-3	TRBJ2-6	.	many	CASSFQERSGANVLTF	TGTGCCAGCAGCTTTCAGGAGCGATCAGGGGCCAACGTCCTGACTTTC
TRBV6-2/TRBV6-3	TRBJ1-1	TRBD1	many	CASSGQGKSNTEAFF	TGTGCCAGCAGTGGACAGGGAAAGTCGAACACTGAAGCTTTCTTT
TRBV30	TRBJ1-2	.	many	CAWSSEGYTF	TGTGCCTGGAGTTCGGAAGGCTACACCTTC
TRBV7-9	TRBJ2-7	.	many	CASSLDPGMEQYF	TGTGCCAGCAGCTTAGATCCGGGTATGGAGCAGTACTTC
TRBV2	TRBJ1-6	TRBD1	.	CASRPGQGTSPPHF	TGTGCCAGCAGACCTGGACAGGGGACATCACCCCCCCACTTT
TRBV20-1	TRBJ2-7	.	.	CSAREPGRSSYEQYF	TGCAGTGCTAGGGAGCCGGGCCGAAGCTCCTACGAGCAGTACTTC
TRBV20-1	TRBJ2-7	TRBD2	many	CSARVAGGRFYEQYF	TGCAGTGCTAGAGTAGCGGGAGGGCGGTTCTACGAGCAGTACTTC
TRBV4-3	TRBJ2-7	TRBD1	many	CASSQEIGGMYEQYF	TGCGCCAGCAGCCAAGAAATAGGGGGCATGTACGAGCAGTACTTC
TRBV6-4	TRBJ2-3	TRBD2	.	CASSDRAGGLPDTQYF	TGTGCCAGCAGTGACAGGGCGGGAGGGCTCCCAGATACGCAGTATTTT
TRBV4-1	TRBJ1-5	.	many	CASSQGRGASNSNQPQHF	TGCGCCAGCAGCCAAGGTCGGGGGGCGAGTAATAGCAATCAGCCCCAGCATTTT
TRBV30	TRBJ2-5	.	many	CAWSPRQMKETQYF	TGTGCCTGGAGTCCGCGGCAAATGAAAGAGACCCAGTACTTC
TRBV5-6	TRBJ1-5	TRBD1	.	CASSGGQGIVNQPQHF	TGTGCCAGCAGCGGCGGACAGGGAATAGTGAATCAGCCCCAGCATTTT
TRBV20-1	TRBJ2-7	.	many	CSARDEVEGYEQYF	TGCAGTGCTAGAGATGAGGTAGAAGGGTACGAGCAGTACTTC
TRBV7-9	TRBJ1-2	.	.	CASSSTPDRNYGYTF	TGTGCCAGCAGCTCTACACCGGACAGAAACTATGGCTACACCTTC
TRBV20-1	TRBJ2-7	TRBD1	few	CSATRDRGIYEQYF	TGCAGTGCTACCCGGGACAGGGGGATTTACGAGCAGTACTTC
TRBV5-6	TRBJ2-2	TRBD2	few	CASSGGPGGTGELFF	TGTGCCAGCAGCGGGGGACCGGGAGGCACCGGGGAGCTGTTTTTT
TRBV30	TRBJ2-5	.	.	CAWSVYQETQYF	TGTGCCTGGAGTGTGTATCAAGAGACCCAGTACTTC
TRBV7-9	TRBJ2-1	TRBD1	many	CASSPGQGVYNEQFF	TGTGCCAGCTCACCGGGACAGGGTGTCTACAATGAGCAGTTCTTC
TRBV24-1	TRBJ2-1	TRBD2	.	CATNDTSAVHNEQFF	TGTGCCACCAATGATACTAGCGCGGTCCACAATGAGCAGTTCTTC
TRBV6-2/TRBV6-3	TRBJ1-1	.	many	CASSYSPLVPEAFF	TGTGCCAGCAGTTACTCCCCCCTCGTCCCTGAAGCTTTCTTT
TRBV30	TRBJ2-7	TRBD1	.	CAGGTGLFEQYF	TGTGCCGGAGGGACAGGGCTGTTCGAGCAGTACTTC
TRBV6-5	TRBJ2-6	.	few	CASSYAGANVLTF	TGTGCCAGCAGTTACGCCGGGGCCAACGTCCTGACTTTC
TRBV3-1	TRBJ2-7	.	.	CASSQERPYEQYF	TGTGCCAGCAGCCAAGAAAGGCCCTACGAGCAGTACTTC
TRBV4-3	TRBJ1-1	.	few	CASSWGVMNTEAFF	TGCGCCAGCAGCTGGGGGGTTATGAACACTGAAGCTTTCTTT
TRBV20-1	TRBJ2-5	TRBD2	.	CSARRTSEEPQYF	TGCAGTGCTAGGCGGACTAGTGAAGAGCCCCAGTATTTC
TRBV10-2	TRBJ2-3	TRBD2	many	CATQTSGGTDTQYF	TGCGCCACTCAGACTAGCGGGGGCACAGATACGCAGTATTTT
TRBV20-1	TRBJ1-5	.	many	CSARGGFGPDQPQHF	TGCAGTGCTAGAGGAGGGTTCGGGCCGGATCAGCCCCAGCATTTT
TRBV7-2	TRBJ2-1	.	many	CASSLVGHYGRDEQFF	TGTGCCAGCAGCTTAGTGGGCCACTACGGCCGCGATGAGCAGTTCTTC
TRBV3-1	TRBJ1-1	.	few	CASSQSGLWAFF	TGTGCCAGCAGCCAGAGTGGTTTGTGGGCTTTCTTT
TRBV2	TRBJ2-2	.	many	CASSDAGVTGELFF	TGTGCCAGCAGTGACGCAGGGGTGACCGGGGAGCTGTTTTTT
TRBV3-1	TRBJ1-5	.	many	CASSQEFLDQPQHF	TGTGCCAGCAGCCAAGAGTTCTTAGATCAGCCCCAGCATTTT
TRBV9	TRBJ2-7	.	many	CASSPTGSYYYEQYF	TGTGCCAGCAGCCCTACAGGGAGTTATTACTACGAGCAGTACTTC
TRBV27	TRBJ2-7	TRBD1	.	CASSLGTGGLQYF	TGTGCCAGCAGTTTGGGGACAGGGGGCTTGCAGTACTTC
TRBV9	TRBJ1-1	.	many	CASSVGSGGTEAFF	TGTGCCAGCAGCGTAGGTTCCGGGGGCACTGAAGCTTTCTTT
TRBV27	TRBJ2-1	TRBD2	few	CASSSPLAGPYNEQFF	TGTGCCAGCAGTTCCCCTCTAGCGGGACCTTACAATGAGCAGTTCTTC
TRBV30	TRBJ2-7	.	many	CAWSAWVGHLQYF	TGTGCCTGGAGTGCATGGGTAGGCCACTTGCAGTACTTC
TRBV2	TRBJ2-3	TRBD2	many	CASSESWPSGTSTDTQYF	TGTGCCAGCAGTGAAAGTTGGCCTAGCGGTACTAGCACAGATACGCAGTATTTT
TRBV27	TRBJ2-5	TRBD2	.	CASSPEASGIRETQYF	TGTGCCAGCAGTCCCGAAGCTAGCGGGATTCGGGAGACCCAGTACTTC
TRBV9	TRBJ2-3	.	many	CASSVGSVRTDTQYF	TGTGCCAGCAGCGTAGGGTCTGTACGCACAGATACGCAGTATTTT
TRBV7-9	TRBJ2-3	TRBD2	many	CASSLGLVRPTDTQYF	TGTGCCAGCAGCTTGGGACTAGTCAGGCCCACAGATACGCAGTATTTT
TRBV9	TRBJ2-4	.	many	CASSVSGIPRNIQYF	TGTGCCAGCAGCGTATCCGGGATACCCAGAAACATTCAGTACTTC
TRBV27	TRBJ1-3	.	many	CASRPGRGAGNTIYF	TGTGCCAGCAGACCTGGGCGGGGAGCTGGAAACACCATATATTTT
TRBV27	TRBJ1-1	TRBD1	few	CASRGDRGLWTEAFF	TGTGCCAGCAGAGGGGACAGGGGGCTCTGGACTGAAGCTTTCTTT
TRBV4-1	TRBJ1-2	.	.	CASSQAETGYYGYTF	TGCGCCAGCAGCCAAGCAGAAACAGGGTACTATGGCTACACCTTC
TRBV7-7	TRBJ2-2	TRBD2	many	CASSPRTSGGAFGELFF	TGTGCCAGCAGCCCCCGGACTAGCGGGGGGGCTTTCGGGGAGCTGTTTTTT
TRBV6-4	TRBJ1-1	TRBD1	.	CASSDSHDRGKKREAFF	TGTGCCAGCAGTGATTCGCACGACAGGGGCAAAAAACGTGAAGCTTTCTTT
TRBV12-3/TRBV12-4	TRBJ1-5	TRBD1	.	CASSFQGAAGNQPQHF	TGTGCCAGCAGTTTTCAGGGGGCTGCCGGCAATCAGCCCCAGCATTTT